Given below is one T cell receptor beta chain in context. Its target is not known. At one boundary the junction diverges from the germline segment, which might be a read error. The sample originates from a study of regulatory T cells in long-lasting Graves disease. Study conclusions and caveats: Under persistent disease, TRBV28, TRBJ1-2 and TRBJ2-5 were used preferentially.

Time point: newly diagnosed GD, antithyroid drugs for less than 3 months. After RNA was extracted from PBMCs, the TCR library was made from it. Building of the TCR beta libraries involved iRepertoire HTBI primers and Arm-PCR of CDR3 regions. In TCRdb, the multiplex PCR reads were re-called with MiXCR into one record per CDR3 protein. This table holds fewer than 650,000 distinct CDR3 sequences, roughly 16% found once. CDR3 length: 13 amino acids. The germline V gene encodes CDR1 SGHVS and CDR2 FNYEAQ. This sample also belongs to another study, concerning T cells in Graves' hyperthyroidism and ophthalmopathy.

The receptor was isolated from a man between 18 and 35 years old with Graves disease. This chain connects TRBV7-6 to TRBJ2-5; tentative D call: TRBD2 (5 bases). The specimen was peripheral blood mononuclear cells (PBMCs), collected at new diagnosis, from a patient treated with antithyroid drugs. CDR3 in amino acids: CASSVAREETQYF. DNA of the CDR3: TGTGCCAGCAGCGTAGCGAGGGAAGAGACCCAGTACTTC.